These 25 T cell receptor beta chains originate from one sample sequenced in a study of shared clonotypes between healthy human individuals. The data were produced by immunoSEQ multiplex PCR, yet TCRdb's version contains in-frame clones alone and is incomplete. The data hold more than 2,000,000 clones, with 90% to 95% observed a single time. Sequenced: naive CD4+ T cells from PBMCs. Subset meaning: CD45RA+ positively selected. The receptors come from a man in his late teens or twenties in good health. Some clones in this sample may be carry-over from other donors' samples.

The chain uses TRBV5-1 and TRBJ1-2; D ambiguous. This CDR3 is 16 amino acids long. CDR1 is SGHRS and CDR2 is YFSETQ in the germline V gene. The germline V and J ends were trimmed by 0 bases and 0 bases, with 12 bases remaining between them. As DNA, the CDR3 is TGCGCCAGCAGCTTGGGGGCAGGATCCTCTAACTATGGCTACACCTTC. Translated, it gives CASSLGAGSSNYGYTF.

V and J are TRBV29-1 and TRBJ2-3, with 13 bases matching TRBD2. Losses at the gene ends were 7 bases for V and 3 bases for J; bases not matched to a gene: 7. Germline loops: CDR1 SQVTM, CDR2 ANQGSEA. The CDR3 consists of 15 residues. CDR3 nucleotides: TGCAGCGCCTCCCTGACTAGCGGGAGGACAGATACGCAGTATTTT. Its protein is CSASLTSGRTDTQYF.

The chain uses TRBV28 and TRBJ2-7; maybe TRBD2 (7 bases). Germline-derived CDR1 and CDR2 are MDHEN and SYDVKM. Trimming took 2 bases from V and 6 from J, leaving 14 bases between them. The CDR3 is made up of 14 amino acids. CDR3 coding DNA: TGTGCCAGCAGTTTAGCGGGGGCGCGTTCCGAGCAGTACTTC. As protein: CASSLAGARSEQYF.

The chain combines TRBV5-4 with TRBJ2-7; D remains unclear. The ends were cut back, 0 bases at V and 2 bases at J, with 6 bases in the middle. This CDR3 comprises 13 residues. CDR1 SGHNT and CDR2 YYREEE come from the germline V gene (reference sequence). CDR3 amino acids: CASSLDRTYEQYF. CDR3 DNA: TGTGCCAGCAGCTTGGACAGAACCTACGAGCAGTACTTC. Together with reference TRBV5-4 and TRBJ2-7, the CDR3 gives the full variable domain: ETGVTQSPTHLIKTRGQQVTLRCSSQSGHNTVSWYQQALGQGPQFIFQYYREEENGRGNFPPRFSGLQFPNYSSELNVNALELDDSALYLCASSLDRTYEQYFGPGTRLTVT.

V usage is TRBV5-4 and J usage is TRBJ1-2; the D gene is possibly TRBD1 (5 bases). CDR3 length: 15 residues. Trimming pared 3 bases from V and 6 bases from J, leaving 18 bases between. CDR1 is SGHNT, CDR2 YYREEE, per germline (reference sequence). The CDR3 DNA reads as TGTGCCAGCAGCTCCCCGACAGTCGATATAAATGGCTACACCTTC. Residues: CASSSPTVDINGYTF.

The gene calls are TRBV5-1 and TRBJ1-1; D ambiguous. V lost 1 base and J 2 bases, leaving 12 bases between the germline ends. Germline loops: CDR1 SGHRS, CDR2 YFSETQ. The CDR3 consists of 15 residues. The CDR3 reads CASSLQSRGNTEAFF. In DNA, the CDR3 is TGCGCCAGCAGCTTGCAGTCCCGTGGAAACACTGAAGCTTTCTTT.

The chain links TRBV5-5 to TRBJ1-4; D possibly corresponds to TRBD1 (5 bases). Germline lookup yields CDR1 SGHKS and CDR2 YYEKEE (reference sequence). The ends were cut back, 0 bases at V and 7 bases at J, with 10 bases in the middle. This CDR3 has 14 amino acids. CDR3 sequence reads: CASSLGGAGEKLFF. In nucleotides, the CDR3 is TGTGCCAGCAGCTTGGGAGGGGCAGGTGAAAAACTGTTTTTT.

V and J are TRBV11-2 and TRBJ2-1, with 10 bases aligning to TRBD2. The CDR3 runs 13 residues. V lost 4 bases, J lost 8 bases, and 2 bases stayed unmatched. In germline, CDR1 is SGHAT, CDR2 FQNNGV. This CDR3 is CASSSGLAYEQFF. The DNA of the CDR3 is TGTGCCAGCAGCTCGGGACTAGCGTATGAGCAGTTCTTC.

The V gene is TRBV5-4, the J gene TRBJ1-3; 9 bases fit TRBD1. The CDR3 length is 16 residues. The germline V gene encodes CDR1 SGHNT and CDR2 YYREEE (reference sequence). V lost 2 bases, J lost 0 bases, and 3 bases stayed unmatched. In DNA, the CDR3 is TGTGCCAGCAGCTTCGGGACAGGGAGCTCTGGAAACACCATATATTTT. This translates into CASSFGTGSSGNTIYF.

The chain has TRBV29-1 and TRBJ2-3; D is undetermined. This CDR3 is built from 13 residues. Trimming took 6 bases from V and 2 from J, leaving 12 bases between them. Germline values: CDR1 SQVTM, CDR2 ANQGSEA. The CDR3 region has the DNA TGCAGCGTCCTCCTGAGCCACACAGATACGCAGTATTTT. This codes for CSVLLSHTDTQYF.

Of note for this clone: At one of its ends the junction is not consistent with the germline gene, which may arise from a read error. The sample carries other DNA sequences with the same CDR3. V gene TRBV7-2 combines with J gene TRBJ2-7, with 10 bases lining up with TRBD2. There are 14 residues in the CDR3. CDR1 and CDR2 from the germline V gene are SGHTA and FQGNSA. Here the CDR3 DNA reads TGTGCCAGCAGCCTAGCGGGAGAGTTCTACGAGCAGTACTTC. This gives the protein CASSLAGEFYEQYF.

As regards this clone: At one boundary the junction diverges from the germline segment, which might be a read error. V and J are TRBV28 and TRBJ1-1; 7 nucleotides align to TRBD1. CDR1 is MDHEN and CDR2 is SYDVKM in the germline V gene. CDR3 size: 14 residues. CDR3 sequence reads: CASSPGTVGWHWAF. In DNA, the CDR3 is TGTGCCAGCAGCCCCGGGACAGTGGGTTGGCATTGGGCCTTT.

The rearrangement links TRBV5-1 to TRBJ1-1, with 8 bases matching TRBD1. This CDR3 has 18 amino acids. V shed 1 base, J shed 1 base, and the junction held 12 bases outside the gene matches. Germline assignment: CDR1 SGHRS and CDR2 YFSETQ. The CDR3 bases are TGCGCCAGCAGCTTGCCCCAGACAGGGGAACGGGGGAACACTGAAGCTTTCTTT. It is translated as CASSLPQTGERGNTEAFF.

This clone has a handful of counts. The chain links TRBV29-1 to TRBJ1-1; D remains unclear. Germline loops: CDR1 SQVTM, CDR2 ANQGSEA. This CDR3 comprises 13 residues. V lost 8 bases and J lost 1, with 14 bases in between. CDR3 loop: CSIPIGANTEAFF. DNA for the CDR3: TGCAGCATCCCAATCGGAGCGAACACTGAAGCTTTCTTT. The variable domain in full, completed from reference TRBV29-1 and TRBJ1-1, reads SAVISQKPSRDICQRGTSLTIQCQVDSQVTMMFWYRQQPGQSLTLIATANQGSEATYESGFVIDKFPISRPNLTFSTLTVSNMSPEDSSIYLCSIPIGANTEAFFGQGTRLTVV.

The V and J genes are TRBV5-4 and TRBJ2-7; D is ambiguous. This CDR3 has 13 amino acids. CDR1 is SGHNT and CDR2 is YYREEE in the germline V gene (reference sequence). Deletions cut 0 bases from V and 6 bases from J, with 10 bases between. CDR3 amino acids: CASSLDWQSEQYF. CDR3 in DNA: TGTGCCAGCAGCTTGGATTGGCAGAGCGAGCAGTACTTC. The entire variable domain, with the rest obtained from reference TRBV5-4 and TRBJ2-7, is as follows: ETGVTQSPTHLIKTRGQQVTLRCSSQSGHNTVSWYQQALGQGPQFIFQYYREEENGRGNFPPRFSGLQFPNYSSELNVNALELDDSALYLCASSLDWQSEQYFGPGTRLTVT.

J is TRBJ2-1 and V is TRBV27; TRBD2 is a possible D gene (6 bases). The germline V gene encodes CDR1 MNHEY and CDR2 SMNVEV (reference sequence). Between the trimmed V and J ends, which lost 5 bases and 3 bases, there was a span of 14 bases. This CDR3 is built from 15 residues. The CDR3 here is CASSMLGGDYNEQFF. CDR3 nucleotides: TGTGCCAGCAGTATGCTCGGCGGGGACTACAATGAGCAGTTCTTC.

CDR3 in amino acids: CASGRGNTEAFF. As DNA, the CDR3 is TGTGCCAGCGGGAGGGGGAACACTGAAGCTTTCTTT. The chain joins TRBV9 to TRBJ1-1, with a possible D match to TRBD1 (5 bases). Per the germline V gene, CDR1 is SGDLS and CDR2 is YYNGEE. Trimming removed 7 bases at V and 1 base at J, with 8 bases between. The CDR3 length is 12 residues.

In nucleotides, the CDR3 is TGCGCCAGCAGCTCACAGGGGTCCGGGGGAAACACCATATATTTT. It translates to CASSSQGSGGNTIYF. The chain couples TRBV5-1 to TRBJ1-3, with 7 positions matching TRBD1. J gave up 4 bases and V 3 bases, and 7 bases lay outside the gene matches. This CDR3 comprises 15 residues. Germline V gene data show CDR1 as SGHRS and CDR2 as YFSETQ.

This chain connects TRBV5-1 to TRBJ2-7; D is undetermined. Germline CDR1 and CDR2: SGHRS and YFSETQ. The V and J ends lost 0 bases and 1 base respectively, with 11 bases between them. The CDR3 runs to 15 residues. This CDR3 reads CASSLGLPESYEQYF. The CDR3 DNA reads as TGCGCCAGCAGCTTGGGACTGCCTGAATCCTACGAGCAGTACTTC.

This rearrangement joins TRBV5-1 to TRBJ2-5; 10 bases line up with TRBD2. Germline CDR1 and CDR2: SGHRS and YFSETQ. V was clipped by 0 bases and J by 2 bases; unmatched bases: 7. CDR3 length equals 17 residues. Here the CDR3 DNA reads TGCGCCAGCAGCTTGGTTACTAGCGGGAACGTACAAGAGACCCAGTACTTC. Amino acids: CASSLVTSGNVQETQYF.

The V gene is TRBV28, the J gene TRBJ2-5; 16 bases agree with TRBD2. The length of the CDR3 is 17 residues. The germline gives CDR1 MDHEN, CDR2 SYDVKM. J was trimmed by 1 base and V by 6 bases; bases with no gene match: 5. CDR3 sequence reads: CASRGTSGRGGQETQYF. The DNA for the CDR3 is TGTGCCAGCAGGGGGACTAGCGGGAGGGGGGGCCAAGAGACCCAGTACTTC.

The genes are TRBV7-2 and TRBJ2-3; D assignment may be TRBD1 or TRBD2 (5 bases each). CDR1 and CDR2 (germline): SGHTA, FQGNSA. The CDR3 consists of 16 residues. The ends were cut back, 7 bases at V and 5 bases at J, with 22 bases in the middle. The DNA for the CDR3 is TGTGCCAGCACTTACTTGGGGAGTGTTACAGGAGATACGCAGTATTTT. It is translated as CASTYLGSVTGDTQYF.

Here the CDR3 reads CASSDRTSGRGEQFF. The CDR3 DNA is TGCGCCAGCAGTGATCGTACTAGCGGGAGGGGTGAGCAGTTCTTC. The rearrangement links TRBV10-1 to TRBJ2-1, with TRBD2 matching over 13 bases. The CDR3 totals 15 residues. Germline CDR1 and CDR2: WNHNN and SYGVQD (reference sequence). After removal of 3 bases from V and 9 bases from J, the junction contained 5 bases not matched to a gene.

The V call is TRBV19, the J call TRBJ2-7; no definite D call. Germline CDR1 reads LNHDA; CDR2 reads SQIVND (reference sequence). This CDR3 is 16 amino acids long. Trimming took 1 base from V and 1 from J, leaving 14 bases between them. CDR3 in DNA: TGTGCCAGTAGTATAGCCTTACGACCGGCGTCCTACGAGCAGTACTTC. Translated, it gives CASSIALRPASYEQYF. Combining the CDR3 with reference TRBV19 and TRBJ2-7 gives the whole variable domain DGGITQSPKYLFRKEGQNVTLSCEQNLNHDAMYWYRQDPGQGLRLIYYSQIVNDFQKGDIAEGYSVSREKKESFPLTVTSAQKNPTAFYLCASSIALRPASYEQYFGPGTRLTVT.

The chain combines TRBV7-2 with TRBJ1-2, with TRBD1 matching 9 bases. J lost 8 bases, V lost 5 bases, and 9 bases had no gene match. Germline V gene lookup returns CDR1 SGHTA and CDR2 FQGNSA. The CDR3 length is 14 residues. CDR3 DNA: TGTGCCAGCAGCCGAGACAGGGGGTTGCGCGGCTACACCTTC. As protein: CASSRDRGLRGYTF.